This T cell receptor (beta chain) was identified in a study of cytomegalovirus exposure and HLA in healthy donors. Study as a whole: The 130 or so validation repertoires and the 666 first-cohort repertoires shared a platform, a later analysis reported. Findings and limits, study-wide: A few of the chains that were CMV-associated were confirmed in vitro to be specific for CMV antigens. It was found in a later analysis that first-cohort TCR clusters tended to co-occur in the 90 to 150 validation repertoires.

As concerns this clone: Antigen specificity is unknown.

Sequencing used immunoSEQ multiplex PCR; TCRdb keeps in-frame clones, though not all of them. The sample holds more than 70,000 clones, approximately 95% seen once. The donors were in the roughly 120-subject validation cohort, distinct from the 666-subject first cohort. Germline-derived CDR1 and CDR2 are SGHRS and YFSETQ. The V and J ends lost 3 bases and 7 bases, in that order; junction bases with no gene match: 8. The CDR3 loop spans 15 amino acids. This sequence was found in a man aged 18 to 29 in good health and CMV-seropositive. Specimen: PBMCs. V gene TRBV5-1 combines with J gene TRBJ2-1; TRBD2 agrees at 9 bases. The CDR3, as DNA: TGCGCCAGCAGCTGGTCCAGCGGGAGGTCAAATGAGCAGTTCTTC. Its protein is CASSWSSGRSNEQFF.